Detailed here is one TCR beta chain. This specimen belongs to a study of T cell changes during pregnancy in multiple sclerosis. Measured with immunoSEQ multiplex PCR; TCRdb has only the in-frame clones, and not every one. The table records tens of thousands of clones, about 95% of them present only once. CDR1 ENHRY and CDR2 SYGVKD come from the germline V gene. Trimming pared 7 bases from V and 11 bases from J, leaving 17 bases between. This CDR3 has 12 residues. The chain is built from TRBV10-3 and TRBJ1-2, with D possibly being TRBD1 (5 bases). The sequencing here drew on peripheral blood, taken in the third trimester of pregnancy. This TCR came from a female donor with multiple sclerosis, enrolled in a pregnancy study. As DNA, the CDR3 is TGTGCCATCAACGAAGGAGGGGATTGGTACACCTTC. This encodes CAINEGGDWYTF.